This TCR beta chain was profiled in a study of early T cells in non-severe SARS-CoV-2 infection. Study context: The chains were unpaired, and the sequenced material was bulk RNA from unsorted whole blood. Study-wide results and caveats: VDJdb matches were skewed toward anti-spike CD8 T cell responses.

The germline V gene encodes CDR1 SGHAT and CDR2 FQNNGV. CDR3 length: 16 residues. J lost 5 bases, V lost 5 bases, and 13 bases had no gene match. The library protocol tagged individual cDNA molecules with unique molecular identifiers. MiXCR, applied by TCRdb to the 5' RACE reads, yields one record per CDR3 protein. This sample has some 80,000 distinct CDR3 sequences; approximately 13% occur once, and the top ten carry about 1.5%. This clonotype occurred a few times. Its specificity is unknown. The sequence was collected from an adult who was a healthcare worker with PCR-confirmed SARS-CoV-2 infection or an uninfected control (not recorded which). Sample: whole blood. The rearrangement links TRBV11-2 to TRBJ2-5; 8 bases align to TRBD1. CDR3 bases: TGTGCCAGCAGCCCCCCTGGGACAGGTTATAAGGAGACCCAGTACTTC. Translated, it gives CASSPPGTGYKETQYF.